This T cell receptor beta chain was sequenced during a study of T cells after yellow fever vaccination (dated by TCRdb to about 2019). The study in broad terms: The SMART-Seq v4 Ultra Low Input RNA kit was used to prepare libraries from fractions with low cell numbers. Blood samples were taken at several timepoints before and after primary and secondary immunization, and bulk PBMC replicates and cell subsets were isolated. Bulk TCR alpha and beta repertoires were sequenced longitudinally to track T-cell clones before and after primary and booster YFV17D yellow fever vaccination. The cohort comprised two healthy male donors, one aged 18 to 30 and one aged 30 to 40 years. What the study reported, not specific to this receptor: Computational filtering was required because FACS-sorted repertoires could contain abundant contaminating clonotypes from the bulk population. Only a couple of donors were included in the study, so the extent to which the findings can be generalized is limited. A small share of clonotypes was detected in both CD4 and CD8 compartments, with the overlap likely arising from convergent recombination. The secondary T-cell response was found to be weaker but faster than the primary response, with a peak reached on day 5 rather than on day 15. After the booster, most of the clones that had expanded following primary vaccination were detected again (around 95% of CD4 and around 90% of CD8), which suggests that memory was broadly maintained.

The sample's treatment or condition label, decoded: live attenuated yellow fever vaccine strain. A standard Ficoll-Paque protocol was used to isolate PBMCs from peripheral blood. Dynabeads CD4 and CD8 positive selection kits were used to isolate CD4 and CD8 T-cell fractions. RNA was extracted with TriZol from bulk PBMCs, CD4 and CD8 fractions, and dextramer-positive and dextramer-negative fractions. This clonotype has a count of ten or more. This clone's antigen is unknown. Qualities for individual bases were not recorded, and no much larger clone is one base off. TCR cDNA was made using 5'RACE template switching, a step that added a universal primer site and unique molecular identifiers. Priming for cDNA synthesis came from both the TCR alpha and TCR beta constant segments. Libraries were amplified in two PCR steps, with sample barcodes and sequencing adapters added in the second step. Sequencing of libraries was performed on Illumina HiSeq 2500 (2x100 bp) or NovaSeq (2x150 bp). The paper's data handling went like this. Demultiplexing of reads and collapsing into UMI consensus sequences were performed with MIGEC, and V(D)J alignment was carried out with MiXCR. Clonotypes responding to the vaccine were identified with edgeR on replicate PBMC samples, with the criteria of FDR below 0.01 and a log2 fold change above 5 up to day 15. Each bulk clonotype received a CD4 or CD8 identity based on whether the sequenced CD4 or CD8 repertoire contained that clonotype at higher abundance. TCRdb took the public reads, trimmed them with fastp at Q25, ran MiXCR for clone calling and kept in-frame beta chains. Every distinct CDR3 protein forms one entry, paired with its most common genes and DNA. These V and J calls rely on TCRdb rather than the paper's analysis. In all, the sample holds 230,000 or so distinct CDR3 sequences, and approximately 6.8% of those were seen once. More than 0.85% of the sample comes from the top ten.

Spanning cysteine to phenylalanine, the CDR3 consists of 14 amino acids. Left in the record is the CDR3 DNA by itself, 42 bases read in frame from the first base. The germline V gene supplies CDR1 SGHAT and CDR2 FQNNGV. The junction carries 16 bases between V and J, which are trimmed by 4 bases and 9 bases respectively. This chain joins TRBV11-2 to TRBJ2-4; the best D guess is TRBD2, with 5 bases matching. This receptor was identified in a man aged 30 to 39 who received the YFV17D yellow fever vaccine. Sequenced material: CD4+ T cells sorted from PBMCs, taken on the day of the yellow fever booster vaccination. The DNA sequence is TGTGCCAGCAGCTCGCTTGGGGAAGGAGGCATTCAGTACTTC. This translates into CASSSLGEGGIQYF.